This record looks at one TCR beta chain sequence and its context. No antigen is known for it. At one of its ends the junction is not consistent with the germline gene, which may arise from a read error. This record belongs to a study of breast tumors, draining lymph nodes, adjacent tissues. TCRdb re-called the multiplex PCR reads through MiXCR, storing one row per CDR3 protein. The sample carries some 170,000 distinct CDR3 sequences, 30% to 35% recorded once. Breast cancer patients provided tissue from their axillary draining lymph nodes. The germline V gene encodes CDR1 DFQATT and CDR2 SNEGSKA (reference sequence). This CDR3 has 14 amino acids. Findings and limits, study-wide: Tumor and nontumor repertoires were significantly more similar in luminal-like than in basal-like breast cancer. Tumor repertoires ranked between lymph nodes and nontumor tissue in diversity, with V and J gene preferences.

The receptor's source is a female donor with breast cancer. Some clones in this sample may be carry-over from other donors' samples. The chain joins TRBV20-1 to TRBJ2-1, with 13 nucleotides matching TRBD2. Sequenced input: axillary lymph node tissue. CDR3 amino acids: CSARLAGGYTEQFF. CDR3 DNA sequence: TGCAGTGCTCGACTAGCGGGGGGCTACACTGAGCAGTTCTTC.